Each of the 27 T cell receptor beta chains below was sequenced from the same sample in a study of OX40 agonist ivuxolimab in advanced cancers. To prepare the library, the immunoSEQ multiplex PCR assay was applied. TCRdb provides this immuneACCESS table in a form limited to in-frame rearrangements. Some clones are lacking; in checked studies, under half of them reflect an unresolved V gene, and why the rest are absent is not known. Counted in this sample were some 70,000 clones; about 88% of them appeared once. Of the sample, around 0.97% falls within the top ten clones. The sequenced sample was CD4+ or CD8+ T cells sorted from blood, obtained in a trial of the OX40 agonist ivuxolimab. All receptors derive from an adult with an advanced solid tumor such as melanoma, head and neck, liver or kidney cancer.

J is TRBJ2-2 and V is TRBV5-1, with D uncertain. Per germline, CDR1 SGHRS and CDR2 YFSETQ. Trimming removed 1 base from V and 7 bases from J, with 14 bases in between. There are 15 residues in the CDR3. In DNA, the CDR3 is TGCGCCAGCAGCTTGAGGACCGAATCGGGCGGGGAGCTGTTTTTT. Translating gives CASSLRTESGGELFF.

The chain joins TRBV7-8 to TRBJ1-2; possible D gene TRBD1, 5 bases. This CDR3 comprises 16 residues. The germline V gene encodes CDR1 SGHVS and CDR2 FQNEAQ. Trimming took 3 bases from V and 2 from J, leaving 16 bases between them. DNA of the CDR3: TGTGCCAGCAGCTTTGCGTCGTTAGGGGCCAACTATGGCTACACCTTC. Residues: CASSFASLGANYGYTF.

The chain employs TRBV18 and TRBJ1-1; no reliable D call. Trimming left V 2 bases short and J 6 bases short, with 10 bases between. Germline CDR1 reads KGHSH; CDR2 reads LQKENI. The CDR3 is 13 amino acids. In DNA, the CDR3 is TGTGCCAGCTCACCAGGTAGGGTGGCTGAAGCTTTCTTT. It encodes CASSPGRVAEAFF.

The chain combines TRBV7-2 with TRBJ1-6, with D possibly TRBD1 on 5 matching bases. Germline assignment: CDR1 SGHTA and CDR2 FQGNSA. V was shortened by 2 bases and J by 10 bases, with 12 bases between the two germline ends. CDR3 length: 14 residues. CDR3 amino acids: CASSLFQGGSPLHF. Written as DNA, the CDR3 is TGTGCCAGCAGCTTATTCCAGGGCGGGTCACCCCTCCACTTT.

The CDR3 DNA reads TGTGCCAGCAGCTTTGGGGGGGAGCGGGCAGATACGCAGTATTTT. This translates into CASSFGGERADTQYF. This chain links TRBV7-2 with TRBJ2-3; 7 positions match TRBD2. This CDR3 region has 15 residues. Trimming cost V 3 bases and J 4 bases; bases outside gene matches: 7. Germline V gene sequence: CDR1 SGHTA, CDR2 FQGNSA.

V gene TRBV16 combines with J gene TRBJ2-2; no definite D call. Trimming removed 4 bases from V and 2 bases from J, with 17 bases in between. Germline V gives CDR1 KGHSY, CDR2 FQNENV. This CDR3 has 17 residues. In nucleotides, the CDR3 is TGTGCCAGCAGCCCTCAGGTAGGGCGGATCAACACCGGGGAGCTGTTTTTT. Encoded protein: CASSPQVGRINTGELFF.

The chain carries TRBV2 and TRBJ2-5; maybe TRBD2 (6 bases). The V gene's germline CDR1 is SNHLY and CDR2 FYNNEI. V gave up 7 bases and J gave up 5 bases, with 17 bases separating them. The CDR3 extends over 14 amino acids. CDR3 sequence reads: CASTLGSGVETQYF. The CDR3 nucleotides are TGTGCCAGCACCCTGGGGTCGGGGGTGGAGACCCAGTACTTC.

The chain employs TRBV7-8 and TRBJ2-7; weak D call: TRBD2 (5 bases). This CDR3 is 16 amino acids long. The V end lost 0 bases, the J end lost 3 bases, and 15 bases lay between the germline ends. Germline CDR1 and CDR2: SGHVS and FQNEAQ. In nucleotides, the CDR3 is TGTGCCAGCAGCTTAGCCACAGCCAACGGGGACTACGAGCAGTACTTC. Translating it yields CASSLATANGDYEQYF.

The rearrangement links TRBV27 to TRBJ1-1, with D perhaps matching TRBD1 (5 bases). V gave up 3 bases and J gave up 5 bases, with 22 bases separating them. Germline loops: CDR1 MNHEY, CDR2 SMNVEV (reference sequence). The CDR3 extends over 17 amino acids. This chain's CDR3 is CASSLGAWTPPGTEAFF. The CDR3 nucleotides read TGTGCCAGCAGTTTGGGAGCTTGGACACCCCCGGGGACTGAAGCTTTCTTT.

With regard to this clone: Relative to the germline gene, one junction end is altered; a read error may explain this. V and J are TRBV7-8 and TRBJ1-1, with TRBD1 identical over 8 bases. In germline, CDR1 is SGHVS, CDR2 FQNEAQ. The CDR3 is 14 residues long. The CDR3 spells CASSLGQGNSEAFF. The CDR3 bases are TGTGCCAGCAGCTTAGGACAGGGGAACTCTGAAGCTTTCTTT. The full variable domain, in which reference TRBV7-8 and TRBJ1-1 provide the parts outside the CDR3, is GAGVSQSPRYKVAKRGQDVALRCDPISGHVSLFWYQQALGQGPEFLTYFQNEAQLDKSGLPSDRFFAERPEGSVSTLKIQRTQQEDSAVYLCASSLGQGNSEAFFGQGTRLTVV.

This clone was counted once. This chain connects TRBV10-3 to TRBJ2-1, with D uncertain. Trimming took off 11 bases at V and 5 bases at J, with 13 bases between the two ends. This CDR3 region has 12 residues. CDR1 ENHRY and CDR2 SYGVKD come from the germline V gene. CDR3 DNA: TGTGCCTTTGGATTCTTTCACAATGAGCAGTTCTTC. It is translated as CAFGFFHNEQFF.

The chain couples TRBV14 to TRBJ2-3, with 12 bases fitting TRBD2. The CDR3 has 17 residues. The junction had 7 bases not matched to a gene; V was cut back by 4 bases and J by 2 bases. Germline V gives CDR1 SGHDN, CDR2 FVKESK. The DNA of the CDR3 is TGTGCCAGCAGCCCGAGGACTAGCGGGGCCTACACAGATACGCAGTATTTT. Protein sequence: CASSPRTSGAYTDTQYF.

V is TRBV28 and J is TRBJ2-5; D may match TRBD1 or TRBD2 (7 bases each). V was cut by 5 bases and J by 2 bases, with 9 bases left in between. Germline-derived CDR1 and CDR2 are MDHEN and SYDVKM. This CDR3 has 13 amino acids. CDR3 amino acids: CASSQGGQETQYF. CDR3 DNA: TGTGCCAGCAGTCAGGGGGGGCAAGAGACCCAGTACTTC.

The rearrangement uses TRBV27 and TRBJ2-1; TRBD2 aligns across 11 bases. Unmatched junction bases numbered 10, after V lost 3 bases and J lost 3 bases. CDR3 size: 18 residues. Germline V gene data show CDR1 as MNHEY and CDR2 as SMNVEV (reference sequence). DNA for the CDR3: TGTGCCAGCAGTTTGTTCGCCCTAGCGGGAGGTTTCTACAATGAGCAGTTCTTC. Amino acids: CASSLFALAGGFYNEQFF.

The chain employs TRBV4-1 and TRBJ2-7, with 10 bases aligning to TRBD1. Germline values: CDR1 MGHRA, CDR2 YSYEKL. CDR3 size: 16 residues. The V gene end was trimmed by 1 base and the J gene end by 4 bases; junction bases not matched to a gene: 7. The CDR3 protein is CASSQGGGQGRYEQYF. The CDR3 nucleotides are TGCGCCAGCAGCCAAGGAGGGGGACAGGGGAGGTACGAGCAGTACTTC.

A single count supports this clone. The chain carries TRBV14 and TRBJ1-2; no clear D. Trimming shortened V by 0 bases and J by 4 bases, and 9 bases separated the two germline ends. Looked up from germline, CDR1 is SGHDN and CDR2 is FVKESK. This CDR3 spans 14 amino acids. CDR3 DNA: TGTGCCAGCAGCCAAGATTCGCGAGTCTATGGCTACACCTTC. Its translation is CASSQDSRVYGYTF.

The V gene is TRBV7-2, the J gene TRBJ2-6; D remains unclear. Trimming took off 5 bases at V and 0 bases at J, with 20 bases between the two ends. Germline CDR1 reads SGHTA; CDR2 reads FQGNSA. CDR3 length: 19 residues. DNA of the CDR3: TGTGCCAGCAGCGCCCCCCAGACGGCTTCCCCCTCTGGGGCCAACGTCCTGACTTTC. Its translation is CASSAPQTASPSGANVLTF.

J is TRBJ1-3 and V is TRBV28, with D possibly TRBD1 on 5 matching bases. Trimming removed 8 bases at V and 9 bases at J, with 14 bases between. CDR1 and CDR2 from the germline V gene are MDHEN and SYDVKM. The CDR3 totals 12 residues. The DNA of the CDR3 is TGTGCCAGCGACAGCGGGCCGGGCACCATATATTTT. Protein sequence: CASDSGPGTIYF.

The V and J genes are TRBV9 and TRBJ2-7, with 9 bases that match TRBD2. This CDR3 contains 14 residues. After removal of 3 bases from V and 6 bases from J, the junction contained 7 bases not matched to a gene. CDR1 and CDR2 (germline): SGDLS, YYNGEE. The CDR3 nucleotides are TGTGCCAGCAGCGCCGGGACTAGCCGTAGCGAGCAGTACTTC. This encodes CASSAGTSRSEQYF.

J is TRBJ2-1 and V is TRBV21-1; the table gives TRBD2 as D, unverified against the DNA. TRBV21-1 is termed a pseudogene. This CDR3 has 15 residues. The CDR3 DNA reads TGTGCCAGCAGCAAGAGACTAGCGGGAAGTCATGAGCAGTTCTTC. This codes for CASSKRLAGSHEQFF.

This clone was counted once. V gene TRBV7-2 combines with J gene TRBJ2-2; D is ambiguous. The CDR3 runs to 13 residues. Germline V gene lookup returns CDR1 SGHTA and CDR2 FQGNSA. V gave up 3 bases and J gave up 7 bases, with 9 bases separating them. The chain's CDR3 is CASSFGWDGELFF. In nucleotides, the CDR3 is TGTGCCAGCAGCTTCGGGTGGGACGGGGAGCTGTTTTTT.

CDR3 DNA: TGTGCCAGCAGGCCGGGACAGAACTATAACTATGGCTACACCTTC. This codes for CASRPGQNYNYGYTF. The chain links TRBV7-9 to TRBJ1-2, with 7 bases that match TRBD1. This CDR3 spans 15 amino acids. V shed 6 bases, J shed 1 base, and the junction held 8 bases outside the gene matches. The germline CDR1 and CDR2 sequences are SEHNR and FQNEAQ (reference sequence).

Only one count was recorded for this clone. CDR3 coding DNA: TGTGCCAGCTCCTTAACAACAGGGGTGAACACCGGGGAGCTGTTTTTT. Residues: CASSLTTGVNTGELFF. The chain couples TRBV18 to TRBJ2-2, with TRBD1 matching 7 bases. Germline V lookup: CDR1 KGHSH, CDR2 LQKENI. The CDR3 has 16 residues. The trim removed 6 bases at V and 1 base at J, leaving 8 bases unmatched.

The chain links TRBV6-4 to TRBJ2-3; 10 bases line up with TRBD1. CDR1 is MRHNA, CDR2 SNTAGT, per germline. This CDR3 is built from 16 residues. Losses at the gene ends were 0 bases for V and 6 bases for J; bases not matched to a gene: 6. The CDR3 bases are TGTGCCAGCAGTGACTCGAATGGACAGGGGGTCGATACGCAGTATTTT. Residues: CASSDSNGQGVDTQYF.

This clone was recorded once. The chain carries TRBV30 and TRBJ2-3; 7 bases map to TRBD2. The V gene end was trimmed by 0 bases and the J gene end by 8 bases; junction bases not matched to a gene: 2. CDR1 and CDR2 from the germline V gene are GTSNPN and SVGIG (reference sequence). The CDR3 contains 12 residues. CDR3 DNA: TGTGCCTGGAGTGTAGGCGGGGGTACGCAGTATTTT. It is translated as CAWSVGGGTQYF.

The table lists this clone with a few counts. The rearrangement joins TRBV5-1 to TRBJ1-3; D gene unclear. CDR1 SGHRS and CDR2 YFSETQ come from the germline V gene. The CDR3 has 13 amino acids. V gave up 4 bases and J gave up 4 bases, with 9 bases separating them. The DNA of the CDR3 is TGCGCCAGCAGCGTGGACCACGGAAACACCATATATTTT. This encodes CASSVDHGNTIYF.

J is TRBJ2-7 and V is TRBV28; 14 positions match TRBD2. The CDR3 is made up of 15 amino acids. In germline, CDR1 is MDHEN, CDR2 SYDVKM. Trimming cost V 6 bases and J 2 bases; bases outside gene matches: 3. This CDR3 reads CASRRGLAGAYEQYF. As DNA, the CDR3 is TGTGCCAGCAGACGGGGACTAGCGGGAGCCTACGAGCAGTACTTC.